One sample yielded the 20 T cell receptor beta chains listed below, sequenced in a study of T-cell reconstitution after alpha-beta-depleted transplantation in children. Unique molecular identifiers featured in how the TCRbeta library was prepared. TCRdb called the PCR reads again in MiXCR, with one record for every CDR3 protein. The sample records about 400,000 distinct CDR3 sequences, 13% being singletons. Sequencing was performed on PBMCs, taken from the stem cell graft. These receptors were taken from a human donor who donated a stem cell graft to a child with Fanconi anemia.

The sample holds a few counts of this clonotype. CDR3 DNA sequence: TGTGCCAGCAGTTCCTGGGACAGGGGGGATGGCTACACCTTC. Translated, it gives CASSSWDRGDGYTF. The chain uses TRBV12-3 or TRBV12-4 and TRBJ1-2, with TRBD1 matching 11 bases. The trim removed 4 bases at V and 6 bases at J, leaving 4 bases unmatched. This CDR3 is 14 amino acids long.

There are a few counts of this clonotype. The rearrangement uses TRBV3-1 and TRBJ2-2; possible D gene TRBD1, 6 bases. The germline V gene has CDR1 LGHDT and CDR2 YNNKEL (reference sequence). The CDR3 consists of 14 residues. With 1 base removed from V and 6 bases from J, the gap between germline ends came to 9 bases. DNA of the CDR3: TGTGCCAGCAGCCAAGTCTCAGGGGCCGGGGAGCTGTTTTTT. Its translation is CASSQVSGAGELFF. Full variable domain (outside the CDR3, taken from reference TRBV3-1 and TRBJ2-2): DTAVSQTPKYLVTQMGNDKSIKCEQNLGHDTMYWYKQDSKKFLKIMFSYNNKELIINETVPNRFSPKSPDKAHLNLHINSLELGDSAVYFCASSQVSGAGELFFGEGSRLTVL.

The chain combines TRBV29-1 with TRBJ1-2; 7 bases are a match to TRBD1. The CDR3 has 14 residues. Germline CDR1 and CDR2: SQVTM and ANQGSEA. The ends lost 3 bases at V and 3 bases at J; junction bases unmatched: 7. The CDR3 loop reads CSVDLKGTDYGYTF. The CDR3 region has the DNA TGCAGCGTTGACCTAAAGGGGACAGACTATGGCTACACCTTC.

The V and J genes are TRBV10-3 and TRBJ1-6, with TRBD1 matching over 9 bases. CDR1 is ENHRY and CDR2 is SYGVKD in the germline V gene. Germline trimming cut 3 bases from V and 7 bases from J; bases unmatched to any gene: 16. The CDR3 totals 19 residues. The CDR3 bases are TGTGCCATCAGTGATCCCGACAGGGGGTCAGGGAATAGGAATTCACCCCTCCACTTT. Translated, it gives CAISDPDRGSGNRNSPLHF.

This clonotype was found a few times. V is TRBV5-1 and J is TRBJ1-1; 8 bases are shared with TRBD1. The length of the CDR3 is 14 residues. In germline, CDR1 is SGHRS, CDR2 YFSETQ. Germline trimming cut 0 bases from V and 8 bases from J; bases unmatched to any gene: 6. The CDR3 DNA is TGCGCCAGCAGCTTGGGTAGTTGGACAGGGGAAGCTTTCTTT. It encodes CASSLGSWTGEAFF.

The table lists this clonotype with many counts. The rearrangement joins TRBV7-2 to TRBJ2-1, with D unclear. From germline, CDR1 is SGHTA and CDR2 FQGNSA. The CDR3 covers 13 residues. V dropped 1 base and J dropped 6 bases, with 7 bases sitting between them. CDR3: CASSLGYINEQFF. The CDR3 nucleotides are TGTGCCAGCAGCTTAGGGTATATCAATGAGCAGTTCTTC.

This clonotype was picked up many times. The CDR3 loop reads CASSFRGRDTQYF. The CDR3 coding sequence is TGTGCCAGCAGTTTTAGGGGAAGAGATACGCAGTATTTT. V is TRBV12-3 or TRBV12-4 and J is TRBJ2-3; D may be TRBD1 (5 bases). The CDR3 covers 13 residues. Trimming cost V 3 bases and J 5 bases, with 9 bases left between them.

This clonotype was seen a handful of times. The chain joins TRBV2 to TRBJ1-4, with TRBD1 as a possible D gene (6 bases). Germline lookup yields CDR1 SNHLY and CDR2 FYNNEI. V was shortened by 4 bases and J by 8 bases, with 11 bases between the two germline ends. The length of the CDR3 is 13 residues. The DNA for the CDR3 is TGTGCCAGCAGTGGGGACATGGGAGAAAAACTGTTTTTT. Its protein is CASSGDMGEKLFF.

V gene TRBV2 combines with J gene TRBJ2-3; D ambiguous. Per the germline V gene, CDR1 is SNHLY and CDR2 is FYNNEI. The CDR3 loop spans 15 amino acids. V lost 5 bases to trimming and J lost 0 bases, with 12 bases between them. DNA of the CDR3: TGTGCCAGCAGTCCACGGGTCAGGAGCACAGATACGCAGTATTTT. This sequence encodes CASSPRVRSTDTQYF.

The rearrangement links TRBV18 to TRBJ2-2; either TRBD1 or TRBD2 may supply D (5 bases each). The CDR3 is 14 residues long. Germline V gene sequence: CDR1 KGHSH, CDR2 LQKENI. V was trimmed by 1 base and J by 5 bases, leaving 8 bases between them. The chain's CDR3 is CASSPLGTTGELFF. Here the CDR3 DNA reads TGTGCCAGCTCACCACTGGGGACGACCGGGGAGCTGTTTTTT.

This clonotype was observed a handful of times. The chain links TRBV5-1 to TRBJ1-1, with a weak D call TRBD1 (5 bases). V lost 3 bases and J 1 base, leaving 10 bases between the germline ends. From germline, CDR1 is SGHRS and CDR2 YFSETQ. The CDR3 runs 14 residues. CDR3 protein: CASSSTGRNTEAFF. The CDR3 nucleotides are TGCGCCAGCAGCTCCACGGGACGGAACACTGAAGCTTTCTTT.

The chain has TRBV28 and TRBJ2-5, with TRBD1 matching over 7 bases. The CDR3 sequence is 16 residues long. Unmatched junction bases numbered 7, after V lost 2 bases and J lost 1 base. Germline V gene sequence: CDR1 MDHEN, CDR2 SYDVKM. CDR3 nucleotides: TGTGCCAGCAGTTTACCAGTCGACAGGGTCCAAGAGACCCAGTACTTC. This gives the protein CASSLPVDRVQETQYF. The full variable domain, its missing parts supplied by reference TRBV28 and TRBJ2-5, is DVKVTQSSRYLVKRTGEKVFLECVQDMDHENMFWYRQDPGLGLRLIYFSYDVKMKEKGDIPEGYSVSREKKERFSLILESASTNQTSMYLCASSLPVDRVQETQYFGPGTRLLVL.

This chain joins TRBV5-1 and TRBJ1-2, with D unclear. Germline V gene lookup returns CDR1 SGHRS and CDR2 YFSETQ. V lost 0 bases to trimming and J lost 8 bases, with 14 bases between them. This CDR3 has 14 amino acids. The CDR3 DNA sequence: TGCGCCAGCAGCTTGGACGGAGGGATCCTGGGCTACACCTTC. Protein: CASSLDGGILGYTF. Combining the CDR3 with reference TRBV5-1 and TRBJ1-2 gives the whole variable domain KAGVTQTPRYLIKTRGQQVTLSCSPISGHRSVSWYQQTPGQGLQFLFEYFSETQRNKGNFPGRFSGRQFSNSRSEMNVSTLELGDSALYLCASSLDGGILGYTFGSGTRLTVV.

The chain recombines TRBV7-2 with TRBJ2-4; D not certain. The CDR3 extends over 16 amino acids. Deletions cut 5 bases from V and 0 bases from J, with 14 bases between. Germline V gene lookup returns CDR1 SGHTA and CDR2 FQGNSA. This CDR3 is CASSVRVGLAKNIQYF. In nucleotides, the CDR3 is TGTGCCAGCAGCGTTCGGGTAGGGCTAGCCAAAAACATTCAGTACTTC.

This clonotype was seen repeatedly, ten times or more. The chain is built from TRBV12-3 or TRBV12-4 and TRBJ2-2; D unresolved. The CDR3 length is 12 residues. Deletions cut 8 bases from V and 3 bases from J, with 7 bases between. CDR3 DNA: TGTGCCAGCCAAAAGTACACCGGGGAGCTGTTTTTT. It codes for CASQKYTGELFF.

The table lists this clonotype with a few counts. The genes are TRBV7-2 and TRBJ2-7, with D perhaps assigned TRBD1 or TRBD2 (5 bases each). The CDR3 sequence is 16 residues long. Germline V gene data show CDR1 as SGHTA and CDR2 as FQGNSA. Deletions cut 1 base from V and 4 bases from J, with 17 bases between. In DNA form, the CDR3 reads TGTGCCAGCAGCTTAGTAGGAGGCAGGGTAGTTTACGAGCAGTACTTC. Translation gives CASSLVGGRVVYEQYF. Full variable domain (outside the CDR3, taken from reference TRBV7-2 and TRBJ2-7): GAGVSQSPSNKVTEKGKDVELRCDPISGHTALYWYRQSLGQGLEFLIYFQGNSAPDKSGLPSDRFSAERTGGSVSTLTIQRTQQEDSAVYLCASSLVGGRVVYEQYFGPGTRLTVT.

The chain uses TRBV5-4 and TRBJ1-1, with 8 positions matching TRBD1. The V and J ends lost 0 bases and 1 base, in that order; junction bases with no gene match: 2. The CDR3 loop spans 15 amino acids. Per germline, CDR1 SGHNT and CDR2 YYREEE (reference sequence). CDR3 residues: CASSLGGTGNTEAFF. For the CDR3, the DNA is TGTGCCAGCAGCTTGGGCGGGACAGGGAACACTGAAGCTTTCTTT.

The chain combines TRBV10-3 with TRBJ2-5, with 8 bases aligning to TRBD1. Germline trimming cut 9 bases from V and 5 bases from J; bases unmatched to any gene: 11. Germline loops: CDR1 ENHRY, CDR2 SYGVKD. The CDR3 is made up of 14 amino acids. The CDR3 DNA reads TGTGCCATTTCGGCGGCAGGGGGCATGGAGACCCAGTACTTC. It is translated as CAISAAGGMETQYF.

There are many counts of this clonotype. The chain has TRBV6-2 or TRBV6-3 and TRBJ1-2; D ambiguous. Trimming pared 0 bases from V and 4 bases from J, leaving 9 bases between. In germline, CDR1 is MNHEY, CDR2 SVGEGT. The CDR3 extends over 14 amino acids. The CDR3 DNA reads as TGTGCCAGCAGTTACTCCGGCGGATCCTATGGCTACACCTTC. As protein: CASSYSGGSYGYTF.

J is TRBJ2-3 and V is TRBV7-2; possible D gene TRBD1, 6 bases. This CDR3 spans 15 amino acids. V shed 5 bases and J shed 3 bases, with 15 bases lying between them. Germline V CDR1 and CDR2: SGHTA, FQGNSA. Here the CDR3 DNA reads TGTGCCAGCAGCCGCACAGGGATTCGGACAGATACGCAGTATTTT. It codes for CASSRTGIRTDTQYF.